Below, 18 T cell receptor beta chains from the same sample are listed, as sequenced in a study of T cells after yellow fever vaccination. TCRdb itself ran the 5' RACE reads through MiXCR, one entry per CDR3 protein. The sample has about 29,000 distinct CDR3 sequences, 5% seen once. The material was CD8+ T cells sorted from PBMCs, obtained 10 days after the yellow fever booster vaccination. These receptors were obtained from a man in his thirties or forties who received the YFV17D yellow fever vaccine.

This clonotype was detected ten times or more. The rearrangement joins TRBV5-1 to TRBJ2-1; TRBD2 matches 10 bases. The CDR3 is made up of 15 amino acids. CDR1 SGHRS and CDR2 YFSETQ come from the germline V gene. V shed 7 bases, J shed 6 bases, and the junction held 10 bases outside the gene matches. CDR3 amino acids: CASALRASGSNEQFF. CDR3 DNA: TGCGCCAGCGCCTTGCGGGCTAGCGGGAGCAATGAGCAGTTCTTC.

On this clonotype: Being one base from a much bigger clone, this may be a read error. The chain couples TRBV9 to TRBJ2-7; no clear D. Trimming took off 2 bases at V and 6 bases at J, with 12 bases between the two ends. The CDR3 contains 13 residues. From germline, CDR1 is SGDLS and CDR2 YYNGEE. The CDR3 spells CASSVAGDGEQYF. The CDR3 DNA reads TGTGCCAGCAGCGTGGCAGGCGATGGCGAGCAGTACTTC.

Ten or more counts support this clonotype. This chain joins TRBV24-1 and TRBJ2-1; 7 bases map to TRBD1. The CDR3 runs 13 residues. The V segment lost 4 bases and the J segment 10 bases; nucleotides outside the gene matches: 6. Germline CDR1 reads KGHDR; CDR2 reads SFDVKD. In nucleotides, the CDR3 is TGTGCCACCAGTGAAACAGGGGTTAACGAGCAGTTCTTC. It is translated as CATSETGVNEQFF.

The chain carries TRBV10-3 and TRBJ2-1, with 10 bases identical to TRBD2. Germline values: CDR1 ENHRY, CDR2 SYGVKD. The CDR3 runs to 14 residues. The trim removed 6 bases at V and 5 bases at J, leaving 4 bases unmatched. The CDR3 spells CAISGTSDHNEQFF. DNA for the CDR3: TGTGCCATCAGCGGGACTAGCGACCACAATGAGCAGTTCTTC.

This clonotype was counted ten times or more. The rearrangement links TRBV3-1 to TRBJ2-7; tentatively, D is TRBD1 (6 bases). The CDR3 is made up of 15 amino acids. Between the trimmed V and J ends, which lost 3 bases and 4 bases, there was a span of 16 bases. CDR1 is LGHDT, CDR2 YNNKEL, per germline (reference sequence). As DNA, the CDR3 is TGTGCCAGCAGCCAGAGCTGGGGGCAATGGTACGAGCAGTACTTC. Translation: CASSQSWGQWYEQYF.

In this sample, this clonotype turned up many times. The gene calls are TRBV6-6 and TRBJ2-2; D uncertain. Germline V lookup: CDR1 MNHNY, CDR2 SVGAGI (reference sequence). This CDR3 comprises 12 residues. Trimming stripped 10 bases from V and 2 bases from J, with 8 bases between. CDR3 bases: TGTGCCACCATTAACAACACCGGGGAGCTGTTTTTT. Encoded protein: CATINNTGELFF.

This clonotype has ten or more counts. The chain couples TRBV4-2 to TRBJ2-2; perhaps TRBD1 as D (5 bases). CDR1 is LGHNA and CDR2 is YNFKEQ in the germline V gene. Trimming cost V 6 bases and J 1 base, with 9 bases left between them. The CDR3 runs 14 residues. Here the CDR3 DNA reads TGTGCCAGCAGTCCTGGACAGAACACCGGGGAGCTGTTTTTT. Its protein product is CASSPGQNTGELFF.

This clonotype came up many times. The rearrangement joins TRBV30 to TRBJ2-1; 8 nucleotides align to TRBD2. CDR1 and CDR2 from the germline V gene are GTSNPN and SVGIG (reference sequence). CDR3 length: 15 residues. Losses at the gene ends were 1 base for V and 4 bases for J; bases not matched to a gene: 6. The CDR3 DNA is TGTGCCTGGAGTGAAGCTAGCGGGTCGTACAATGAGCAGTTCTTC. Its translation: CAWSEASGSYNEQFF.

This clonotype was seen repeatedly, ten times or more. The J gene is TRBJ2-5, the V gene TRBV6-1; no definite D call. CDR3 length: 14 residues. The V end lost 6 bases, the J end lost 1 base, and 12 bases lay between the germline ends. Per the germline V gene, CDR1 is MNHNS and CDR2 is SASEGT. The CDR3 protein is CASSSTGIQETQYF. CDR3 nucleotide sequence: TGTGCCAGCAGCTCGACGGGCATCCAAGAGACCCAGTACTTC.

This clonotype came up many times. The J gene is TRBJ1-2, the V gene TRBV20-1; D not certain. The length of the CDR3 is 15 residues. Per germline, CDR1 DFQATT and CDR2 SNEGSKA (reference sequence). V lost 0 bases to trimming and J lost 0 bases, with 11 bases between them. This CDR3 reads CSARDPHIANYGYTF. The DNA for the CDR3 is TGCAGTGCTAGAGATCCACACATCGCTAACTATGGCTACACCTTC.

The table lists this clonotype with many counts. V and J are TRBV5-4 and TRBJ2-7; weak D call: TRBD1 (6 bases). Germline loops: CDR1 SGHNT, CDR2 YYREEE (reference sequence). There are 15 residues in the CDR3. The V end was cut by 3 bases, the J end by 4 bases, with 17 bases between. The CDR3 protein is CASSSTAEQGYEQYF. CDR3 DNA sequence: TGTGCCAGCAGCTCGACCGCGGAGCAGGGGTACGAGCAGTACTTC.

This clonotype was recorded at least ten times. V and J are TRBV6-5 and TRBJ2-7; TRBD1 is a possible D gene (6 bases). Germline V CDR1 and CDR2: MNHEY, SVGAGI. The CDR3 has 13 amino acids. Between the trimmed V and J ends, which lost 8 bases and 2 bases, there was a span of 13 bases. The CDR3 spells CASGLGAPYEQYF. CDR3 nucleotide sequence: TGTGCCAGCGGCCTGGGGGCCCCCTACGAGCAGTACTTC.

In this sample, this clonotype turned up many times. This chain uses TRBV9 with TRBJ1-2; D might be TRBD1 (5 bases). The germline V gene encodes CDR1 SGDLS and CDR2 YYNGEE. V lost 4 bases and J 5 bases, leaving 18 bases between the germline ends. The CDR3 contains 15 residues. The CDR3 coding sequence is TGTGCCAGCAGCCAACGGGACCGTATGCCGTATGGCTACACCTTC. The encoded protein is CASSQRDRMPYGYTF.

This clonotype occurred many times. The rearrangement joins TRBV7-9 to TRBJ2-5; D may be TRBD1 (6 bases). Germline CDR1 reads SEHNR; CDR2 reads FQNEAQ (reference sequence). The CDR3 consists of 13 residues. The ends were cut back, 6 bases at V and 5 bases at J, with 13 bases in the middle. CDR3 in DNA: TGTGCCAGCAGTTGGGGGCAGGTGGAGACCCAGTACTTC. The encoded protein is CASSWGQVETQYF.

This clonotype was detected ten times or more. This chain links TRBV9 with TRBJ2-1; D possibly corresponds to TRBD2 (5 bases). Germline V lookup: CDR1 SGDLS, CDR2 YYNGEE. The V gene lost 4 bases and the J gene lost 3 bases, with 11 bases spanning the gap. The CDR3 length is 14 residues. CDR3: CASSTAGIYNEQFF. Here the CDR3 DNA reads TGTGCCAGCAGCACCGCCGGGATCTACAATGAGCAGTTCTTC.

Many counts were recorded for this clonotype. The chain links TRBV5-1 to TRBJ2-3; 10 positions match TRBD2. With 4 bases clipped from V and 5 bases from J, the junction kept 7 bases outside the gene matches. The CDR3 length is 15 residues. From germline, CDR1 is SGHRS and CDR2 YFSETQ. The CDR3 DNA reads TGCGCCAGCAGCAACACAGCGGGAGGGAGAGATACGCAGTATTTT. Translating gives CASSNTAGGRDTQYF.

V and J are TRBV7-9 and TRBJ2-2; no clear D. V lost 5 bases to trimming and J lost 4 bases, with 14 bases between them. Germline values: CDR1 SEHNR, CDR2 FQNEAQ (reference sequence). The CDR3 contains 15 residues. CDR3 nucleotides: TGTGCCAGCAGCCAGCAAGTAGCAGGCACCGGGGAGCTGTTTTTT. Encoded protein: CASSQQVAGTGELFF.

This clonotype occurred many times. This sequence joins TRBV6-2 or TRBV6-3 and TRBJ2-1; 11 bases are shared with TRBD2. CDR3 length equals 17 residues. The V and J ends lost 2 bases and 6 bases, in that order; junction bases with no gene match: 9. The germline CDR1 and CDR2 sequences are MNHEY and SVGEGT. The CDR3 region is CASSYPSGTSGINEQFF. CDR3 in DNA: TGTGCCAGCAGTTACCCTTCCGGGACTAGCGGAATCAATGAGCAGTTCTTC.